What follows are 22 T cell receptor beta chains derived from one specimen sequenced in a study of blood T cell repertoires in COVID-19. Data came from immunoSEQ multiplex PCR; TCRdb stores just in-frame clones and leaves some out. The data contain roughly 180,000 clones, more than 80% of them seen just once; the ten biggest clones take up about 7%. Sequencing was done on a sample of peripheral blood. The receptors originated from a human donor in a cohort sampled during active COVID-19.

This clone occurred a few times. The chain recombines TRBV3-1 (or the pseudogene TRBV3-2) with TRBJ1-4; D uncertain. CDR3 length: 20 amino acids. Trimming removed 1 base from V and 1 base from J, with 22 bases in between. Germline assignment: CDR1 LGHDT and CDR2 YNNKEL (reference sequence). This CDR3 is CASSQAQDSLMALTNEKLFF. The CDR3 region has the DNA TGTGCCAGCAGCCAAGCTCAGGACTCGCTTATGGCATTAACTAATGAAAAACTGTTTTTT.

This clone was seen a few times. The chain carries TRBV4-1 and TRBJ1-6; perhaps TRBD1 as D (5 bases). Germline CDR1 and CDR2: MGHRA and YSYEKL. V was pared by 4 bases and J by 5 bases, with 18 bases between. The CDR3 sequence is 17 residues long. CDR3 sequence: CASSPRGWGQNNSPLHF. CDR3 DNA sequence: TGCGCCAGCAGCCCCCGAGGTTGGGGCCAAAATAATTCACCCCTCCACTTT.

The chain recombines TRBV2 with TRBJ1-1; a possible D gene is TRBD1 (5 bases). The CDR3 runs 14 residues. Trimming left V 9 bases short and J 5 bases short, with 19 bases between. The germline V gene has CDR1 SNHLY and CDR2 FYNNEI. The CDR3 region has the DNA TGTGCCAGTTGCCCTAGGACCCGGGGGACTGAAGCTTTCTTT. The encoded protein is CASCPRTRGTEAFF.

This chain links TRBV7-9 with TRBJ1-1; 8 bases align to TRBD1. J gave up 4 bases and V 6 bases, and 10 bases lay outside the gene matches. The germline gives CDR1 SEHNR, CDR2 FQNEAQ (reference sequence). The CDR3 consists of 15 residues. The chain's CDR3 is CASSYQQGDFTEAFF. As DNA, the CDR3 is TGTGCCAGCAGTTACCAACAGGGGGACTTCACTGAAGCTTTCTTT.

The V call is TRBV7-9, the J call TRBJ2-5, with 8 bases identical to TRBD2. Germline lookup yields CDR1 SEHNR and CDR2 FQNEAQ (reference sequence). The junction had 2 bases not matched to a gene; V was cut back by 3 bases and J by 5 bases. The CDR3 is 13 amino acids. The CDR3 bases are TGTGCCAGCAGCTTCGGGGGGGTGGAGACCCAGTACTTC. Its translation is CASSFGGVETQYF.

The rearrangement links TRBV3-1 (or the pseudogene TRBV3-2) to TRBJ1-1, with D possibly matching TRBD1 (5 bases). The V end lost 5 bases, the J end lost 8 bases, and 9 bases lay between the germline ends. The CDR3 consists of 11 residues. Germline assignment: CDR1 LGHDT and CDR2 YNNKEL (reference sequence). The CDR3 nucleotides read TGTGCCAGCAGCGGCCGGACAGAAGCTTTCTTT. It is translated as CASSGRTEAFF.

V is TRBV3-1 (or the pseudogene TRBV3-2) and J is TRBJ2-2, with D uncertain. This CDR3 comprises 15 residues. Trimming removed 0 bases from V and 6 bases from J, with 11 bases in between. The germline CDR1 and CDR2 sequences are LGHDT and YNNKEL (reference sequence). DNA for the CDR3: TGTGCCAGCAGCCAAGATTTAGCCAACGCCGGGGAGCTGTTTTTT. It encodes CASSQDLANAGELFF.

This chain connects TRBV7-6 to TRBJ2-7; 8 bases line up with TRBD2. CDR1 is SGHVS, CDR2 FNYEAQ, per germline. V shed 5 bases and J 2 bases; nucleotides not matched to a gene: 11. This CDR3 has 16 residues. This CDR3 reads CASSPGGGNTPYEQYF. CDR3 DNA sequence: TGTGCCAGCAGCCCGGGGGGGGGAAACACACCCTACGAGCAGTACTTC.

The chain recombines TRBV11-2 with TRBJ1-4, with D perhaps matching TRBD1 (6 bases). The CDR3 length is 15 residues. Trimming removed 4 bases from V and 6 bases from J, with 15 bases in between. Germline CDR1 and CDR2: SGHAT and FQNNGV. As DNA, the CDR3 is TGTGCCAGCAGCTCGACAGGCCCCCGGTATGAAAAACTGTTTTTT. Its protein is CASSSTGPRYEKLFF. The entire variable domain, with the rest obtained from reference TRBV11-2 and TRBJ1-4, is as follows: EAGVAQSPRYKIIEKRQSVAFWCNPISGHATLYWYQQILGQGPKLLIQFQNNGVVDDSQLPKDRFSAERLKGVDSTLKIQPAKLEDSAVYLCASSSTGPRYEKLFFGSGTQLSVL.

V usage is TRBV6-4 and J usage is TRBJ1-5; tentatively, D is TRBD1 (5 bases). CDR1 is MRHNA, CDR2 SNTAGT, per germline. The CDR3 is 12 amino acids. Between the trimmed V and J ends, which lost 4 bases and 5 bases, there was a span of 6 bases. DNA of the CDR3: TGTGCCAGCAGTGGGGGGGATCAGCCCCAGCATTTT. This sequence encodes CASSGGDQPQHF.

As DNA, the CDR3 is TGTGCCAGTAACACTGGGGCAAATAGCAATCAGCCCCAGCATTTT. As protein: CASNTGANSNQPQHF. V gene TRBV19 combines with J gene TRBJ1-5; TRBD1 is a possible D gene (5 bases). Germline values: CDR1 LNHDA, CDR2 SQIVND (reference sequence). Trimming removed 7 bases from V and 0 bases from J, with 13 bases in between. CDR3 length: 15 residues.

This clone was seen a single time. The chain employs TRBV28 and TRBJ1-1, with D tentatively TRBD1 (5 bases). V shed 2 bases and J shed 5 bases, with 15 bases lying between them. CDR1 and CDR2 (germline): MDHEN, SYDVKM. This CDR3 is 15 amino acids long. The CDR3: CASSLGGREGTEAFF. The CDR3 DNA sequence: TGTGCCAGCAGTTTAGGGGGGAGGGAGGGTACTGAAGCTTTCTTT.

The gene calls are TRBV13 and TRBJ1-1; tentative D call: TRBD1 (6 bases). The ends were cut back, 5 bases at V and 5 bases at J, with 15 bases in the middle. The germline V gene has CDR1 PRHDT and CDR2 FYEKMQ (reference sequence). CDR3 size: 14 residues. CDR3 coding DNA: TGTGCCAGCAGCCCCCCAGGGGTCGAGACTGAAGCTTTCTTT. Translated, it gives CASSPPGVETEAFF. Based on the CDR3 plus reference TRBV13 and TRBJ1-1, the full variable domain is AAGVIQSPRHLIKEKRETATLKCYPIPRHDTVYWYQQGPGQDPQFLISFYEKMQSDKGSIPDRFSAQQFSDYHSELNMSSLELGDSALYFCASSPPGVETEAFFGQGTRLTVV.

This chain joins TRBV6-2 or TRBV6-3 and TRBJ2-7; tentatively, D is TRBD2 (6 bases). Trimming took 4 bases from V and 6 from J, leaving 16 bases between them. CDR3 length: 14 amino acids. Germline CDR1 MNHEY, CDR2 SVGEGT. CDR3 amino acids: CASSSTSFGGEQYF. CDR3 in DNA: TGTGCCAGCAGTTCCACCTCTTTCGGGGGCGAGCAGTACTTC.

This rearrangement joins TRBV5-1 to TRBJ2-6, with TRBD1 identical over 7 bases. Germline V gene data show CDR1 as SGHRS and CDR2 as YFSETQ. V was pared by 0 bases and J by 2 bases, with 5 bases of the junction left unmatched. The CDR3 is made up of 17 amino acids. The CDR3 nucleotides are TGCGCCAGCAGCTTGGTGGCAGGGGGAACTGGGGCCAACGTCCTGACTTTC. It translates to CASSLVAGGTGANVLTF.

The CDR3 sequence is CASSGPAGNYEQYF. CDR3 nucleotides: TGTGCCAGCAGTGGACCGGCAGGGAACTACGAGCAGTACTTC. The V and J genes are TRBV2 and TRBJ2-7; D might be TRBD1 (5 bases). Looked up from germline, CDR1 is SNHLY and CDR2 is FYNNEI. The CDR3 runs 14 residues. Trimming took 4 bases from V and 3 from J, leaving 13 bases between them.

The chain combines TRBV6-1 with TRBJ1-1; perhaps TRBD1 as D (6 bases). This CDR3 spans 15 amino acids. With 1 base removed from V and 6 bases from J, the gap between germline ends came to 15 bases. CDR1 and CDR2 (germline): MNHNS, SASEGT. In nucleotides, the CDR3 is TGTGCCAGCAGTGAAGTAGAGGACAGTATCTCTGAAGCTTTCTTT. Protein product: CASSEVEDSISEAFF.

The chain employs TRBV6-5 and TRBJ1-2; 10 nucleotides align to TRBD1. Losses at the gene ends were 0 bases for V and 4 bases for J; bases not matched to a gene: 5. CDR3 size: 16 residues. Germline V gives CDR1 MNHEY, CDR2 SVGAGI. Here the CDR3 reads CASSYSSGTGAYGYTF. The CDR3 DNA reads TGTGCCAGCAGTTACTCATCCGGGACAGGGGCCTATGGCTACACCTTC.

The table lists this clone with a count of one. This sequence joins TRBV9 and TRBJ2-7, with 8 bases aligning to TRBD2. V lost 4 bases, J lost 3 bases, and 6 bases stayed unmatched. CDR3 length: 14 amino acids. Germline values: CDR1 SGDLS, CDR2 YYNGEE. CDR3 DNA sequence: TGTGCCAGCAGCCCCGCCGGGACTAGCTACGAGCAGTACTTC. Translated, it gives CASSPAGTSYEQYF.

This rearrangement joins TRBV5-1 to TRBJ2-3; D is unclear. Trimming pared 2 bases from V and 1 base from J, leaving 11 bases between. Germline loops: CDR1 SGHRS, CDR2 YFSETQ. The CDR3 has 15 amino acids. The CDR3 loop is CASSFSSSGTDTQYF. CDR3 DNA sequence: TGCGCCAGCAGCTTCTCCAGTTCCGGCACAGATACGCAGTATTTT.

V gene TRBV30 combines with J gene TRBJ1-1; tentative D call: TRBD1 (5 bases). The germline V gene encodes CDR1 GTSNPN and CDR2 SVGIG (reference sequence). V was clipped by 5 bases and J by 5 bases, with 9 bases between them. This CDR3 is 11 amino acids long. CDR3 region: CAWDRGTEAFF. As DNA, the CDR3 is TGTGCCTGGGACAGAGGGACTGAAGCTTTCTTT.

The chain combines TRBV4-1 with TRBJ2-3; 7 nucleotides agree with TRBD2. CDR1 and CDR2 (germline): MGHRA, YSYEKL. The V and J ends lost 1 base and 3 bases, in that order; junction bases with no gene match: 7. The CDR3 runs to 16 residues. The CDR3 DNA follows: TGCGCCAGCAGCCAAGGGGCGCAGCGGGATACAGATACGCAGTATTTT. This gives the protein CASSQGAQRDTDTQYF.